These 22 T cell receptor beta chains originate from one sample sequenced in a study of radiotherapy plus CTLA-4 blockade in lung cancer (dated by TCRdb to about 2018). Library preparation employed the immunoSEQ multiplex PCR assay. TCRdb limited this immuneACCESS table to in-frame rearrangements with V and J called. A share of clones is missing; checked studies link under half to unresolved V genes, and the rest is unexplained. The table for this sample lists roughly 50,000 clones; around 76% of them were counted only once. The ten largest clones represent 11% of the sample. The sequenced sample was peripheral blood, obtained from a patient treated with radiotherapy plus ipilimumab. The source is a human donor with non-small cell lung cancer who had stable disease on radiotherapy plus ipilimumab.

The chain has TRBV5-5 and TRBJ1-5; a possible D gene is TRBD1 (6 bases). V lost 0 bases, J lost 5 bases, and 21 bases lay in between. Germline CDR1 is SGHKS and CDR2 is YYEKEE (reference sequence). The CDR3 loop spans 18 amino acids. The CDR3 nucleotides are TGTGCCAGCAGCTTGGCCATAGGGGGACGGCGTGGTTATCAGCCCCAGCATTTT. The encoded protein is CASSLAIGGRRGYQPQHF.

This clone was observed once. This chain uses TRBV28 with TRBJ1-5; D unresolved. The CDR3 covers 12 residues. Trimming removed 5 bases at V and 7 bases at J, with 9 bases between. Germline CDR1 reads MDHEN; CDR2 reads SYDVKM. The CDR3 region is CASSVPGQPQHF. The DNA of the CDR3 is TGTGCCAGCAGTGTCCCCGGGCAGCCCCAGCATTTT.

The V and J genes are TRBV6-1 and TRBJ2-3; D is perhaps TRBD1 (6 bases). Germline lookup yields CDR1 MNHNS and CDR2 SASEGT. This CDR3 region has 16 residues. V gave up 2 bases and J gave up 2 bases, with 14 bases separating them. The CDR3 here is CASSERGDTNTDTQYF. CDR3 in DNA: TGTGCCAGCAGTGAACGTGGGGACACCAACACAGATACGCAGTATTTT.

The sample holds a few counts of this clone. CDR3 residues: CASSWTGYGYTF. The CDR3 bases are TGTGCCAGCAGTTGGACAGGCTATGGCTACACCTTC. The rearrangement links TRBV6-5 to TRBJ1-2, with 7 bases that match TRBD1. Trimming at V came to 4 bases and at J to 4 bases, leaving 0 bases not matched to a gene. The CDR3 totals 12 residues. Germline CDR1 MNHEY, CDR2 SVGAGI.

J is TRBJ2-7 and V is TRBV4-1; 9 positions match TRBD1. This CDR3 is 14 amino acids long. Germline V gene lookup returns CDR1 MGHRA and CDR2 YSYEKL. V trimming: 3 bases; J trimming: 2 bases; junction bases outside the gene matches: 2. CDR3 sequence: CASSHRTGAYEQYV. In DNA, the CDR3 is TGCGCCAGCAGCCACCGGACAGGGGCCTACGAGCAGTACGTC.

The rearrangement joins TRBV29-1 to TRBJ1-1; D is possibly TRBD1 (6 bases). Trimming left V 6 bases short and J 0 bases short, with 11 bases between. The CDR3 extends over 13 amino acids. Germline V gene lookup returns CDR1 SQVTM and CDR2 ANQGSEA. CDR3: CSVSGGMNTEAFF. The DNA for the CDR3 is TGCAGCGTAAGTGGGGGCATGAACACTGAAGCTTTCTTT.

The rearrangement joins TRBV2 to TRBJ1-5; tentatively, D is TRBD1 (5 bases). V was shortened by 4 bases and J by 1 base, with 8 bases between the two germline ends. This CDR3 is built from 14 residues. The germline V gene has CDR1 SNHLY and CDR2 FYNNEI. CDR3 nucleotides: TGTGCCAGCAGTGGGACAACCAGCAATCAGCCCCAGCATTTT. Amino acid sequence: CASSGTTSNQPQHF.

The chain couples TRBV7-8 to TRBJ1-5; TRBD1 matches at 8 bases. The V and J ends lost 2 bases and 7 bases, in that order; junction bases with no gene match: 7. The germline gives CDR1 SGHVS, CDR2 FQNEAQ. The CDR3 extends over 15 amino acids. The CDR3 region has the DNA TGTGCCAGCAGCTTAAATGGACAGGGTTTACAGCCCCAGCATTTT. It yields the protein CASSLNGQGLQPQHF.

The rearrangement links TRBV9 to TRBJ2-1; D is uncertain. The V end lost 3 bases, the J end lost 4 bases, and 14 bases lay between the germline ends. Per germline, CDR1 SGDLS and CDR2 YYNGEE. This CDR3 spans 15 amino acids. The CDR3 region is CASSAEPRSYNEQFF. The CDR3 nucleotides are TGTGCCAGCAGCGCAGAGCCTCGGTCTTACAATGAGCAGTTCTTC. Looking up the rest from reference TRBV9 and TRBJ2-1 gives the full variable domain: DSGVTQTPKHLITATGQRVTLRCSPRSGDLSVYWYQQSLDQGLQFLIQYYNGEERAKGNILERFSAQQFPDLHSELNLSSLELGDSALYFCASSAEPRSYNEQFFGPGTRLTVL.

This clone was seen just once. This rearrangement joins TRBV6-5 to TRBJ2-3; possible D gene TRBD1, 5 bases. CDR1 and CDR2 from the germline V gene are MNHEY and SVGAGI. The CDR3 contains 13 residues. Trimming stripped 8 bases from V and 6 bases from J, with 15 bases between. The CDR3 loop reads CASATMGPDTQYF. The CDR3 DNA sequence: TGTGCCAGCGCTACCATGGGGCCGGATACGCAGTATTTT.

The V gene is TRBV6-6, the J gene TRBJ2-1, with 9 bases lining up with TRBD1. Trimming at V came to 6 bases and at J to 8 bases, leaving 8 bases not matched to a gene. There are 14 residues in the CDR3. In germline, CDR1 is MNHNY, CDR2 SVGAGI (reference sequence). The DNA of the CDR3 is TGTGCCAGCAGCGGACAGGGGATCTTAGATGAGCAGTTCTTC. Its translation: CASSGQGILDEQFF.

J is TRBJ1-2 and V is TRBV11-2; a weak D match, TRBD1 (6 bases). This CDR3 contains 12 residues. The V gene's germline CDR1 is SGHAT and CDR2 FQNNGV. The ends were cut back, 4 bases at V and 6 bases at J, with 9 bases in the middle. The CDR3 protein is CASSSQGNGYTF. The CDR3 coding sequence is TGTGCCAGCAGCTCCCAGGGGAATGGCTACACCTTC.

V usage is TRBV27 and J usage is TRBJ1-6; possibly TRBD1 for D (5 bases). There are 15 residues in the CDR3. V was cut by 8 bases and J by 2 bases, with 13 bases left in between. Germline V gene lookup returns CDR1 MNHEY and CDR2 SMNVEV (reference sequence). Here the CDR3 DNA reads TGTGCCAGCCTCCCCGGAGGGGCCTATAATTCACCCCTCCACTTT. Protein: CASLPGGAYNSPLHF.

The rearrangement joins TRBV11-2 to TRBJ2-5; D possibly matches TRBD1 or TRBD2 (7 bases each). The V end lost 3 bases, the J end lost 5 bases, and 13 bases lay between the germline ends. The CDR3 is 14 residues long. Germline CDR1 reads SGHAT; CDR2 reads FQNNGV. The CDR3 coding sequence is TGTGCCAGCAGCTTTCAGGGGGGGCAGGAGACCCAGTACTTC. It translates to CASSFQGGQETQYF.

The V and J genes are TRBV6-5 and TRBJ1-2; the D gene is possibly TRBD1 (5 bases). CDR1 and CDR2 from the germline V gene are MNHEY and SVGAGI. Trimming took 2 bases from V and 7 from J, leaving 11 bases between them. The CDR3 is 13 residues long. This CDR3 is CASSYGGSAGYTF. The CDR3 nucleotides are TGTGCCAGCAGTTACGGGGGGTCCGCTGGCTACACCTTC.

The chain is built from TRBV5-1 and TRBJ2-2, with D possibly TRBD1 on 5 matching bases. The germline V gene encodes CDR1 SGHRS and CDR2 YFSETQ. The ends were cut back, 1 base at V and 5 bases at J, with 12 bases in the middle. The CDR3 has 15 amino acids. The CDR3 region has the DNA TGCGCCAGCAGCTTGTTAAGGGGTGGAACCGGGGAGCTGTTTTTT. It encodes CASSLLRGGTGELFF.

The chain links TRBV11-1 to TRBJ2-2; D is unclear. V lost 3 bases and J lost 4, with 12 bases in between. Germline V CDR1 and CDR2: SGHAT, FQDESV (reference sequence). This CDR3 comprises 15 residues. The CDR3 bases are TGTGCCAGCAGCTTTGCCGACAAGGGCACCGGGGAGCTGTTTTTT. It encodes CASSFADKGTGELFF.

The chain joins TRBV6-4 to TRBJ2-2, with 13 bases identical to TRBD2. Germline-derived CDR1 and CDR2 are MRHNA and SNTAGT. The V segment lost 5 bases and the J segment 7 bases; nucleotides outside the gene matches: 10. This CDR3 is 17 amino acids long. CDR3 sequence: CASSPPTSGGMVGELFF. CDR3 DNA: TGTGCCAGCAGTCCCCCGACTAGCGGGGGGATGGTCGGGGAGCTGTTTTTT.

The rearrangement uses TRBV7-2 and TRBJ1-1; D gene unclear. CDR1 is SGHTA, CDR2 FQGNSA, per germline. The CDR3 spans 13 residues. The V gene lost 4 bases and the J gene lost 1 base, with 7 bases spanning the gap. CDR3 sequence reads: CASSSLRNTEAFF. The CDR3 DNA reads TGTGCCAGCAGCTCCCTCCGGAACACTGAAGCTTTCTTT.

The DNA of the CDR3 is TGTGCCAGCAGTGACGGGGACAGGGTGGGTTCACCCCTCCACTTT. Amino acid sequence: CASSDGDRVGSPLHF. The chain recombines TRBV6-4 with TRBJ1-6, with 9 bases aligning to TRBD1. V lost 2 bases and J lost 9; bases outside the gene matches: 5. There are 15 residues in the CDR3. Germline V gives CDR1 MRHNA, CDR2 SNTAGT.

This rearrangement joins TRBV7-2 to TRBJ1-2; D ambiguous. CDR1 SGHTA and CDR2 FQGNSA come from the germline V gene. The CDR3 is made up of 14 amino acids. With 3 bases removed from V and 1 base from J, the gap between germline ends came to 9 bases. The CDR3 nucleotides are TGTGCCAGCAGCTTTGCAGCCCTTAACTATGGCTACACCTTC. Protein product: CASSFAALNYGYTF.

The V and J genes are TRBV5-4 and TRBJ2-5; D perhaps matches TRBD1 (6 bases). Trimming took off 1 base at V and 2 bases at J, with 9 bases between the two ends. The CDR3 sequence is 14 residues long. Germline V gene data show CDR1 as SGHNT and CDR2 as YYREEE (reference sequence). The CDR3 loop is CASSLRDRQETQYF. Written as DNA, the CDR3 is TGTGCCAGCAGCTTGCGAGACAGGCAAGAGACCCAGTACTTC.